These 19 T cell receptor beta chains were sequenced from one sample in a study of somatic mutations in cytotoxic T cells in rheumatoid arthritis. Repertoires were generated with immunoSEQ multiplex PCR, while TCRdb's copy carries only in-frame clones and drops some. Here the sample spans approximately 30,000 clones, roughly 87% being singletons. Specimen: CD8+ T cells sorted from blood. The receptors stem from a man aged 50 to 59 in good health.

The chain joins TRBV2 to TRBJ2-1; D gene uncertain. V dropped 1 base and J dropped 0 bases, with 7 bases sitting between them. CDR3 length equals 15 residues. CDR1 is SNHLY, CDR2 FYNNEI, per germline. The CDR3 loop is CASSEVISSYNEQFF. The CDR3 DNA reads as TGTGCCAGCAGTGAAGTGATAAGCTCCTACAATGAGCAGTTCTTC. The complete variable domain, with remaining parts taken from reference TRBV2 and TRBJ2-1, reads EPEVTQTPSHQVTQMGQEVILRCVPISNHLYFYWYRQILGQKVEFLVSFYNNEISEKSEIFDDQFSVERPDGSNFTLKIRSTKLEDSAMYFCASSEVISSYNEQFFGPGTRLTVL.

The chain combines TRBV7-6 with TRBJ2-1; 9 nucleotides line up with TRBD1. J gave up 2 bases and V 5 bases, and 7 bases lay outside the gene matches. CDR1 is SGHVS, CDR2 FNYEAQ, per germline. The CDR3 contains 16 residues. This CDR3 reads CASSVGQGMTYNEQFF. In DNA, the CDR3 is TGTGCCAGCAGCGTTGGACAGGGGATGACCTACAATGAGCAGTTCTTC.

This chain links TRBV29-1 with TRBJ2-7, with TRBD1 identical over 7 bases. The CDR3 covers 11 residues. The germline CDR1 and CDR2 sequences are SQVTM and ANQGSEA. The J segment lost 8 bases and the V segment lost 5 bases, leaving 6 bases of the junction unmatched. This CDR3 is CSVILGGQQYF. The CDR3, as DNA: TGCAGCGTTATTCTAGGGGGCCAGCAGTACTTC.

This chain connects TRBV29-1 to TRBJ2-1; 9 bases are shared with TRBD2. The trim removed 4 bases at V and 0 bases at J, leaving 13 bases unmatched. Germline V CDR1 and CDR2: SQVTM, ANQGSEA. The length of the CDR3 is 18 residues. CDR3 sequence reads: CSVVGGLASTSSYNEQFF. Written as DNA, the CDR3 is TGCAGCGTTGTAGGCGGACTAGCGAGTACTAGCTCCTACAATGAGCAGTTCTTC.

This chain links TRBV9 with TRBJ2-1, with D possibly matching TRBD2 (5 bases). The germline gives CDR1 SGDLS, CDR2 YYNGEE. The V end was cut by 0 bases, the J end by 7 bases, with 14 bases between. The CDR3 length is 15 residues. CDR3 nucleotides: TGTGCCAGCAGCGTAGTAGGTCTAGCTGGGAATGAGCAGTTCTTC. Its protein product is CASSVVGLAGNEQFF.

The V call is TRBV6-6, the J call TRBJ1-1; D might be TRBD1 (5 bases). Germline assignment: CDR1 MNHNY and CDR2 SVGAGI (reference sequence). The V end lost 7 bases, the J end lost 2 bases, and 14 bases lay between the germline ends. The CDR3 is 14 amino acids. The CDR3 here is CASKRDGSNTEAFF. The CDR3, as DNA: TGTGCCAGCAAAAGGGACGGATCCAACACTGAAGCTTTCTTT.

CDR3 amino acids: CASSVYRAGSNQPQHF. CDR3 DNA: TGTGCCAGCAGTGTTTACAGGGCAGGTAGCAATCAGCCCCAGCATTTT. The chain links TRBV6-1 to TRBJ1-5; TRBD1 might be the D (6 bases). The CDR3 runs to 16 residues. V lost 4 bases to trimming and J lost 0 bases, with 13 bases between them. The germline V gene encodes CDR1 MNHNS and CDR2 SASEGT.

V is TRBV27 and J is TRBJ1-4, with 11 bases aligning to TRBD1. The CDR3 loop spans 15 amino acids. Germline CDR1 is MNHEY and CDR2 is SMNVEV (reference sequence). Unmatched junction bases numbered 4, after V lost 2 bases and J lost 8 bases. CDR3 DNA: TGTGCCAGCAGTTTAAGGACAGGGGGCCGGGAAAAACTGTTTTTT. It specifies CASSLRTGGREKLFF.

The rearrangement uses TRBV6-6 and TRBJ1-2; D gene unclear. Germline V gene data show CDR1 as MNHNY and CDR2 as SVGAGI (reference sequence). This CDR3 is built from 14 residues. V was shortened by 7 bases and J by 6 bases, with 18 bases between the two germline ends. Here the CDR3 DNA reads TGTGCCAGCATCCTCCGTGACCCGCGGGATGGCTACACCTTC. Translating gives CASILRDPRDGYTF.

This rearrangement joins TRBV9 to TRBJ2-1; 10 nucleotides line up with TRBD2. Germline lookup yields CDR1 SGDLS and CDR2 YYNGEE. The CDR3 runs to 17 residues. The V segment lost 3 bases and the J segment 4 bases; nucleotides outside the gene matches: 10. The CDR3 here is CASSEGGGTSVYNEQFF. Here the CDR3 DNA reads TGTGCCAGCAGCGAGGGAGGCGGGACTAGCGTATACAATGAGCAGTTCTTC. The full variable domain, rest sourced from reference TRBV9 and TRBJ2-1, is DSGVTQTPKHLITATGQRVTLRCSPRSGDLSVYWYQQSLDQGLQFLIQYYNGEERAKGNILERFSAQQFPDLHSELNLSSLELGDSALYFCASSEGGGTSVYNEQFFGPGTRLTVL.

Written as DNA, the CDR3 is TGTGCCAGCAGCTGGTTCCTGGGGCGAGACTACGAGCAGTACTTC. Its translation is CASSWFLGRDYEQYF. The V call is TRBV11-2, the J call TRBJ2-7; TRBD1 is a possible D gene (5 bases). The CDR3 runs to 15 residues. Trimming removed 4 bases at V and 3 bases at J, with 16 bases between. In germline, CDR1 is SGHAT, CDR2 FQNNGV.

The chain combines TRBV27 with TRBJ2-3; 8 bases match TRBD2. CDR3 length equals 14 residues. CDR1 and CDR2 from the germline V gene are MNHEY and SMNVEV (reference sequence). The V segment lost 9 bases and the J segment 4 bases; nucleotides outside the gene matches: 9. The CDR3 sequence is CASQSGSGADTQYF. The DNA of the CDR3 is TGTGCCAGTCAGAGCGGGAGTGGCGCAGATACGCAGTATTTT.

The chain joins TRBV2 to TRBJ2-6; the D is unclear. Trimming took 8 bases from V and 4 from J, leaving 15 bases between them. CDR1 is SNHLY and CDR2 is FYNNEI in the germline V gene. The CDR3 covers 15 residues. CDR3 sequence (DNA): TGTGCCAGCTCTCCCCGTATAACGGGGGCCAACGTCCTGACTTTC. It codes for CASSPRITGANVLTF.

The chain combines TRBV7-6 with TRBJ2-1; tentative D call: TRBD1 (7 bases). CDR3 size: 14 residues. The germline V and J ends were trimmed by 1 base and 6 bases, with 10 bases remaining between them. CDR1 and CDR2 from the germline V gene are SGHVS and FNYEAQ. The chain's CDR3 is CASSLGRGVNEQFF. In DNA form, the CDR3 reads TGTGCCAGCAGCTTAGGCAGGGGGGTCAATGAGCAGTTCTTC.

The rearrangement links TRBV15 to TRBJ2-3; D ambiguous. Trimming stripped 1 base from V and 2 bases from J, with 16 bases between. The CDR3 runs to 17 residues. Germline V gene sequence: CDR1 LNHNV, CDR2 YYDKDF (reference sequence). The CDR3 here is CATSRGWGGRVTDTQYF. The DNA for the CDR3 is TGTGCCACCAGCAGAGGTTGGGGTGGCCGTGTCACAGATACGCAGTATTTT.

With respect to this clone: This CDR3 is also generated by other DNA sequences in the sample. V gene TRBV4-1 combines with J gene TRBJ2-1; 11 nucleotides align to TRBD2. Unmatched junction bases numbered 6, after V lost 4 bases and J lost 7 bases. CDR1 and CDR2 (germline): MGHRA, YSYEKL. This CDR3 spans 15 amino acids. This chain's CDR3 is CASSPLAGGGNEQFF. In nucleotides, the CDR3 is TGCGCCAGCAGCCCCCTAGCGGGAGGTGGTAATGAGCAGTTCTTC.

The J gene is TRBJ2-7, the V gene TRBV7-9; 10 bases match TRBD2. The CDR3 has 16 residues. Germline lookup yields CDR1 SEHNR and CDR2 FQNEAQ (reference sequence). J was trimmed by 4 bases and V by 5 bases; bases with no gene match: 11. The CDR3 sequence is CASSGTSELVGYEQYF. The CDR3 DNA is TGTGCCAGCAGCGGGACTAGCGAGCTTGTAGGTTACGAGCAGTACTTC.

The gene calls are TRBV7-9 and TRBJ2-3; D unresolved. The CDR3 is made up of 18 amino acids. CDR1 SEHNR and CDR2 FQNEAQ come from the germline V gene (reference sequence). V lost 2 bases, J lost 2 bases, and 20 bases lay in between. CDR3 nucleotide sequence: TGTGCCAGCAGCTTAATAAGGATAGCAGACATAAACACAGATACGCAGTATTTT. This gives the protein CASSLIRIADINTDTQYF.

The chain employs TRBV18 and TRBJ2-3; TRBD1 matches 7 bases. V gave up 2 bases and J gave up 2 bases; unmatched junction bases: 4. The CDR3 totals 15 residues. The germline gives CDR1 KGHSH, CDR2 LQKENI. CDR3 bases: TGTGCCAGCTCACCAAAGACAGGGTTCACAGATACGCAGTATTTT. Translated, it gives CASSPKTGFTDTQYF.